This TCR beta chain originates from a study of T cell responses to AZD1222 COVID-19 vaccine. The study, taken as a whole, reports: Breadth and depth of Spike-specific TCRs rose after two AZD1222 doses.

The CDR3 sequence is 14 residues long. Per germline, CDR1 MGHRA and CDR2 YSYEKL. The V end was cut by 4 bases, the J end by 0 bases, with 9 bases between. Repertoires were generated with immunoSEQ multiplex PCR, while TCRdb's copy carries only in-frame clones and drops some. The sample shows 88,000 or so clones, 85% to 90% of them seen only once. Comments on this clone: The antigen is unknown.

The chain combines TRBV4-1 with TRBJ1-2, with D uncertain. The sequencing used peripheral blood, collected 28 days after the second AZD1222 dose. The sequence was collected from an adult who received the AZD1222 COVID-19 vaccine. This chain's CDR3 is CASSPLPTNYGYTF. The CDR3 nucleotides are TGCGCCAGCAGCCCCCTCCCTACTAACTATGGCTACACCTTC.